The clone carrying this T cell receptor (beta chain) was seen repeatedly, ten times or more. Its matching antigen is unknown. The CDR3 spans 15 residues. The ends were cut back, 3 bases at V and 1 base at J, with 12 bases in the middle. Germline CDR1 is MNHNS and CDR2 is SASEGT. It was with unique molecular identifiers that the TCRbeta library was prepared. One entry per CDR3 protein results from TCRdb running MiXCR on the PCR reads. The data show about 300,000 distinct CDR3 sequences, with over 7.5% seen just once and about 9.3% held by the top ten. The entry originates in a study of T-cell reconstitution after alpha-beta-depleted transplantation in children. Study findings and constraints: There were some patients whose high TCRbeta diversity at day 60 came from surviving recipient T cells and thymic progenitors. Where alpha-beta T cells came from about two months after transplant was reportedly several hundred expanded graft clones. Newly produced T cells mostly accounted for T-cell counts and diversity one year post-transplant.

The sequencing used peripheral blood, collected 360 days after TCRalphabeta/CD19-depleted stem cell transplant. This TCR came from a female patient aged 2-9 years who had a stem cell transplant for Fanconi anemia, so the T cells may come from the graft donor. The chain recombines TRBV6-1 with TRBJ1-1; no firm D call. The CDR3: CASSEGYGSNTEAFF. The CDR3 region has the DNA TGTGCCAGCAGTGAGGGGTACGGATCGAACACTGAAGCTTTCTTT.